These 25 T cell receptor beta chains were sequenced from one sample in a study of radiation and T cells in renal cell carcinoma. As to time point: blood 4 weeks post-SBRT, at nephrectomy. Treatment meaning: 15 Gy SBRT to primary tumor, nephrectomy 4 weeks later. The assay was immunoSEQ multiplex PCR, and TCRdb's table has in-frame clones only and misses some. In the table there are over 85,000 clones, 70% to 90% of which are singletons. The specimen was blood, collected from a patient whose treatment included radiotherapy and nephrectomy. The receptors come from a man over 45 with renal cell carcinoma.

V and J are TRBV9 and TRBJ2-2; no definite D call. CDR1 SGDLS and CDR2 YYNGEE come from the germline V gene. V was shortened by 2 bases and J by 4 bases, with 0 bases between the two germline ends. This CDR3 spans 11 amino acids. CDR3 nucleotides: TGTGCCAGCAGCGTCACCGGGGAGCTGTTTTTT. This translates into CASSVTGELFF. The variable domain in full, with the rest retrieved from reference TRBV9 and TRBJ2-2, is DSGVTQTPKHLITATGQRVTLRCSPRSGDLSVYWYQQSLDQGLQFLIQYYNGEERAKGNILERFSAQQFPDLHSELNLSSLELGDSALYFCASSVTGELFFGEGSRLTVL.

This sequence joins TRBV6-6 and TRBJ2-7; a weak D match, TRBD1 (6 bases). This CDR3 is built from 12 residues. CDR1 MNHNY and CDR2 SVGAGI come from the germline V gene (reference sequence). With 5 bases removed from V and 7 bases from J, the gap between germline ends came to 12 bases. The CDR3 coding sequence is TGTGCCAGCAGTCATCAGGGGAATGAGCAGTACTTC. It encodes CASSHQGNEQYF.

Concerning this clone itself: Other DNA sequences in this specimen translate into the identical CDR3. This chain uses TRBV5-1 with TRBJ2-7, with D unclear. The CDR3 sequence is 12 residues long. Germline V lookup: CDR1 SGHRS, CDR2 YFSETQ. V lost 1 base, J lost 4 bases, and 6 bases lay in between. CDR3 bases: TGCGCCAGCAGCTTGCGTCCGTACGAGCAGTACTTC. Its translation is CASSLRPYEQYF.

The chain has TRBV19 and TRBJ1-2; 8 nucleotides line up with TRBD1. From germline, CDR1 is LNHDA and CDR2 SQIVND (reference sequence). This CDR3 region has 17 residues. J gave up 2 bases and V 5 bases, and 13 bases lay outside the gene matches. Here the CDR3 DNA reads TGTGCCAGTAGTTCTCGCCAGGGGGCTGGTACGAACTATGGCTACACCTTC. This encodes CASSSRQGAGTNYGYTF.

The V gene is TRBV10-3, the J gene TRBJ2-2; TRBD2 aligns across 9 bases. CDR3 size: 14 residues. V dropped 7 bases and J dropped 4; count of bases not matched to a gene: 4. CDR1 and CDR2 from the germline V gene are ENHRY and SYGVKD. CDR3 region: CAITAGGRTGELFF. In nucleotides, the CDR3 is TGTGCCATCACTGCGGGGGGGCGCACCGGGGAGCTGTTTTTT.

Concerning this clone itself: The same CDR3 also results from other DNA sequences found in this sample. Here the CDR3 reads CASSFGGAEAFF. In DNA form, the CDR3 reads TGTGCCAGCAGTTTTGGCGGGGCTGAAGCTTTCTTT. The chain employs TRBV27 and TRBJ1-1; the D is unclear. CDR1 and CDR2 (germline): MNHEY, SMNVEV (reference sequence). The CDR3 extends over 12 amino acids. Between the trimmed V and J ends, which lost 3 bases and 6 bases, there was a span of 8 bases.

The chain uses TRBV9 and TRBJ1-3, with 9 positions matching TRBD1. J lost 7 bases, V lost 3 bases, and 11 bases had no gene match. The CDR3 covers 16 residues. Germline CDR1 SGDLS, CDR2 YYNGEE. This CDR3 is CASSAPRDRESNTIYF. CDR3 coding DNA: TGTGCCAGCAGCGCTCCCCGGGACAGGGAAAGTAACACCATATATTTT.

The chain couples TRBV5-8 to TRBJ1-2; D gene unclear. V lost 5 bases and J lost 8, with 16 bases in between. The CDR3 totals 13 residues. From germline, CDR1 is SGHTS and CDR2 YDEGEE. The CDR3 coding sequence is TGTGCCAGCAGGGTCGAGGTTCGGAGGGGCTACACCTTC. This codes for CASRVEVRRGYTF.

The CDR3 DNA reads TGTGCCAGCAGCTTAGGACAAGGCCTAATCAATGAGCAGTTCTTC. It translates to CASSLGQGLINEQFF. The chain has TRBV11-1 and TRBJ2-1; D gene unclear. Trimming left V 1 base short and J 6 bases short, with 13 bases between. The CDR3 has 15 amino acids. Germline V lookup: CDR1 SGHAT, CDR2 FQDESV (reference sequence).

The J gene is TRBJ1-2, the V gene TRBV5-6; weak D call: TRBD1 (5 bases). CDR3 length equals 16 residues. V gave up 4 bases and J gave up 2 bases, with 18 bases separating them. Germline V CDR1 and CDR2: SGHDT, YYEEEE. The CDR3: CASSLGAGGENYGYTF. The CDR3 bases are TGTGCCAGCAGCCTAGGGGCGGGAGGGGAAAACTATGGCTACACCTTC.

The J gene is TRBJ2-5, the V gene TRBV18; the match to TRBD2 covers 7 bases. Germline V gives CDR1 KGHSH, CDR2 LQKENI. Trimming cost V 2 bases and J 4 bases; bases outside gene matches: 4. The CDR3 runs 14 residues. DNA of the CDR3: TGTGCCAGCTCACCATTGAGGGAGGGAGAGACCCAGTACTTC. Its protein is CASSPLREGETQYF.

The gene calls are TRBV19 and TRBJ2-1; TRBD2 might be the D (5 bases). This CDR3 is 14 amino acids long. With 7 bases removed from V and 10 bases from J, the gap between germline ends came to 20 bases. Looked up from germline, CDR1 is LNHDA and CDR2 is SQIVND (reference sequence). CDR3: CASTRRAPIGEQFF. The CDR3 DNA follows: TGTGCCAGTACTAGGCGGGCCCCCATAGGGGAGCAGTTCTTC.

The V and J genes are TRBV7-3 and TRBJ2-5; D remains unclear. V lost 5 bases to trimming and J lost 5 bases, with 15 bases between them. CDR3 length: 14 amino acids. Germline V gene data show CDR1 as SGHTA and CDR2 as FQGTGA. The CDR3 loop is CASSPSFGVETQYF. In nucleotides, the CDR3 is TGTGCCAGCAGCCCTTCGTTTGGCGTTGAGACCCAGTACTTC.

This chain connects TRBV18 to TRBJ1-5; D not certain. The CDR3 consists of 13 residues. Trimming took off 10 bases at V and 4 bases at J, with 14 bases between the two ends. Germline V lookup: CDR1 KGHSH, CDR2 LQKENI. The CDR3 nucleotides are TGTGCCACTGCGGACGACCGTAATCAGCCCCAGCATTTT. Encoded protein: CATADDRNQPQHF. The entire variable domain, with the rest obtained from reference TRBV18 and TRBJ1-5, is as follows: NAGVMQNPRHLVRRRGQEARLRCSPMKGHSHVYWYRQLPEEGLKFMVYLQKENIIDESGMPKERFSAEFPKEGPSILRIQQVVRGDSAAYFCATADDRNQPQHFGDGTRLSIL.

V usage is TRBV5-4 and J usage is TRBJ2-2; D unresolved. V was clipped by 4 bases and J by 1 base, with 14 bases between them. CDR3 length equals 16 residues. CDR1 is SGHNT and CDR2 is YYREEE in the germline V gene (reference sequence). The CDR3 sequence is CASSLGPGLNTGELFF. The CDR3 coding sequence is TGTGCCAGCAGCCTGGGTCCGGGCCTGAACACCGGGGAGCTGTTTTTT.

The chain is built from TRBV11-2 and TRBJ2-7; D is ambiguous. Germline V CDR1 and CDR2: SGHAT, FQNNGV. V shed 0 bases and J shed 6 bases, with 6 bases lying between them. The CDR3 is made up of 12 amino acids. The CDR3 DNA reads TGTGCCAGCAGCTTAGATGTAAGCGAGCAGTACTTC. Translated, it gives CASSLDVSEQYF.

CDR3 sequence: CASTPGGNEKLFF. The DNA of the CDR3 is TGTGCCAGCACCCCAGGAGGGAATGAAAAACTGTTTTTT. The rearrangement uses TRBV28 and TRBJ1-4; unclear D gene. The CDR3 contains 13 residues. Trimming removed 7 bases at V and 5 bases at J, with 11 bases between. CDR1 and CDR2 (germline): MDHEN, SYDVKM.

This rearrangement joins TRBV28 to TRBJ2-3, with D perhaps TRBD1 (6 bases). The CDR3 spans 14 residues. In germline, CDR1 is MDHEN, CDR2 SYDVKM. Deletions cut 6 bases from V and 0 bases from J, with 10 bases between. The CDR3 loop is CASSLQGSTDTQYF. In DNA form, the CDR3 reads TGTGCCAGCAGCTTACAGGGTAGCACAGATACGCAGTATTTT.

The chain employs TRBV15 and TRBJ1-5; D gene uncertain. The V gene lost 0 bases and the J gene lost 0 bases, with 24 bases spanning the gap. Germline V gene sequence: CDR1 LNHNV, CDR2 YYDKDF (reference sequence). CDR3 length equals 21 residues. For the CDR3, the DNA is TGTGCCACCAGCAGAGATCCGCCCGAGAGGCCAGTCCAATATAGCAATCAGCCCCAGCATTTT. Translating gives CATSRDPPERPVQYSNQPQHF.

This clone turned up a few times. V is TRBV5-1 and J is TRBJ2-7; possibly TRBD1 or TRBD2 for D (9 bases each). Germline V gene sequence: CDR1 SGHRS, CDR2 YFSETQ. Trimming pared 4 bases from V and 2 bases from J, leaving 28 bases between. There are 19 residues in the CDR3. CDR3 DNA: TGCGCCAGCAGCAAACGGGGGACAGGGCCTAGCGGGGCCCCCTACGAGCAGTACTTC. Amino acids: CASSKRGTGPSGAPYEQYF.

The chain joins TRBV4-3 to TRBJ2-5; no firm D call. The CDR3 totals 18 residues. Trimming cost V 0 bases and J 2 bases, with 19 bases left between them. The germline V gene encodes CDR1 LGHNA and CDR2 YSLEER. The CDR3 reads CASSQEVSLVPWQETQYF. CDR3 nucleotides: TGCGCCAGCAGCCAAGAAGTATCTTTAGTCCCTTGGCAAGAGACCCAGTACTTC.

This rearrangement joins TRBV18 to TRBJ2-3; D may be TRBD1 (6 bases). V gave up 2 bases and J gave up 1 base, with 10 bases separating them. CDR1 is KGHSH, CDR2 LQKENI, per germline. The CDR3 contains 15 residues. The DNA of the CDR3 is TGTGCCAGCTCACCAGCTCGACAGGGCACAGATACGCAGTATTTT. This sequence encodes CASSPARQGTDTQYF.

This rearrangement joins TRBV19 to TRBJ2-7, with D perhaps assigned TRBD1 or TRBD2 (5 bases each). Germline CDR1 is LNHDA and CDR2 is SQIVND (reference sequence). Trimming stripped 4 bases from V and 3 bases from J, with 16 bases between. This CDR3 has 15 residues. The CDR3 is CASSTDGTAYYEQYF. In nucleotides, the CDR3 is TGTGCCAGTAGTACTGACGGGACGGCCTACTACGAGCAGTACTTC.

The chain has TRBV28 and TRBJ2-5, with TRBD2 matching 7 bases. Germline CDR1 reads MDHEN; CDR2 reads SYDVKM. The junction had 10 bases not matched to a gene; V was cut back by 8 bases and J by 4 bases. This CDR3 has 14 amino acids. The CDR3 nucleotides are TGTGCCAGCTCCCCCTCGGGGGGAATAGAGACCCAGTACTTC. Translated: CASSPSGGIETQYF. Complete variable domain (other parts from reference TRBV28 and TRBJ2-5): DVKVTQSSRYLVKRTGEKVFLECVQDMDHENMFWYRQDPGLGLRLIYFSYDVKMKEKGDIPEGYSVSREKKERFSLILESASTNQTSMYLCASSPSGGIETQYFGPGTRLLVL.

CDR3 nucleotides: TGTGCCAGCAGCTCAAGCAGGGGTTTGGGAGAAAAACTGTTTTTT. It specifies CASSSSRGLGEKLFF. The rearrangement links TRBV7-9 to TRBJ1-4, with D possibly being TRBD1 (6 bases). Germline V CDR1 and CDR2: SEHNR, FQNEAQ (reference sequence). The CDR3 runs 15 residues. The ends were cut back, 4 bases at V and 8 bases at J, with 17 bases in the middle.